These 25 T cell receptor beta chains share one sample of origin, sequenced in a study of CD8 T cells in Susac syndrome. The RNA, about 0.45 to 1 ug, was put through reverse transcription using random hexamers. From the immunoSEQ multiplex PCR reads, TCRdb called clonotypes with MiXCR, one entry per CDR3 protein. In the table there are more than 200,000 distinct CDR3 sequences, 92% of which are singletons. The sequencing input was CD8+ T cells from PBMCs. The receptors were gathered from a human donor with multiple sclerosis.

The chain carries TRBV5-6 and TRBJ2-7; D is possibly TRBD1 or TRBD2 (6 bases each). V shed 1 base and J shed 6 bases, with 17 bases lying between them. The CDR3 covers 15 residues. Per the germline V gene, CDR1 is SGHDT and CDR2 is YYEEEE. The CDR3 reads CASSLWGSRGAEQYF. CDR3 nucleotide sequence: TGTGCCAGCAGCTTGTGGGGCTCAAGGGGGGCCGAGCAGTACTTC.

The chain combines TRBV14 with TRBJ2-5; D is uncertain. The CDR3 is 12 amino acids. Between the trimmed V and J ends, which lost 0 bases and 6 bases, there was a span of 5 bases. Germline V gives CDR1 SGHDN, CDR2 FVKESK. This CDR3 reads CASSQDRKTQYF. In nucleotides, the CDR3 is TGTGCCAGCAGCCAAGATCGGAAGACCCAGTACTTC.

The J gene is TRBJ2-1, the V gene TRBV18; 9 bases agree with TRBD2. The germline CDR1 and CDR2 sequences are KGHSH and LQKENI. V shed 6 bases and J 2 bases; nucleotides not matched to a gene: 5. The CDR3 spans 15 residues. CDR3 in amino acids: CASSLAGITYNEQFF. The CDR3 DNA reads TGTGCCAGCTCTCTAGCGGGGATTACCTACAATGAGCAGTTCTTC.

The V gene is TRBV12-3 or TRBV12-4, the J gene TRBJ1-2; no firm D call. The CDR3 runs to 14 residues. The ends were cut back, 6 bases at V and 2 bases at J, with 13 bases in the middle. CDR3 in amino acids: CASSPSGENYGYTF. CDR3 bases: TGTGCCAGCAGCCCCTCCGGGGAAAACTATGGCTACACCTTC.

This clonotype occurred once. The rearrangement joins TRBV9 to TRBJ1-3; D is unclear. The CDR3 is 15 amino acids. The V gene lost 2 bases and the J gene lost 0 bases, with 9 bases spanning the gap. Germline-derived CDR1 and CDR2 are SGDLS and YYNGEE. The CDR3 DNA reads as TGTGCCAGCAGCGTCAAGGTCAACTCTGGAAACACCATATATTTT. This sequence encodes CASSVKVNSGNTIYF.

The rearrangement links TRBV9 to TRBJ1-5; 7 bases line up with TRBD1. CDR1 is SGDLS, CDR2 YYNGEE, per germline. This CDR3 has 18 residues. V was pared by 4 bases and J by 7 bases, with 20 bases of the junction left unmatched. The chain's CDR3 is CASSLNPTGSRSGQPQHF. DNA for the CDR3: TGTGCCAGCAGCCTGAACCCGACAGGGTCTAGGAGCGGGCAGCCCCAGCATTTT.

The gene calls are TRBV13 and TRBJ2-7; 10 bases are shared with TRBD2. In germline, CDR1 is PRHDT, CDR2 FYEKMQ (reference sequence). The CDR3 consists of 15 residues. Trimming cost V 3 bases and J 9 bases; bases outside gene matches: 11. The CDR3 region has the DNA TGTGCCAGCAGCTTTCGGACTAGCGGCGTTGAAGGGCAGTACTTC. Its translation: CASSFRTSGVEGQYF.

The J gene is TRBJ2-1, the V gene TRBV15, with a possible D match to TRBD2 (5 bases). Trimming took 1 base from V and 2 from J, leaving 12 bases between them. Germline V lookup: CDR1 LNHNV, CDR2 YYDKDF (reference sequence). The CDR3 sequence is 16 residues long. CDR3 sequence: CATSRGLQAAYNEQFF. The CDR3 nucleotides read TGTGCCACCAGCAGAGGGTTACAAGCGGCCTACAATGAGCAGTTCTTC.

The rearrangement uses TRBV19 and TRBJ1-4; the match to TRBD1 covers 8 bases. There are 15 residues in the CDR3. V dropped 3 bases and J dropped 11; count of bases not matched to a gene: 11. CDR1 is LNHDA and CDR2 is SQIVND in the germline V gene (reference sequence). This chain's CDR3 is CASSISRGQGEKLFF. For the CDR3, the DNA is TGTGCCAGTAGTATCTCCCGAGGACAGGGAGAGAAACTGTTTTTT.

The chain recombines TRBV20-1 with TRBJ2-5; no clear D. The CDR3 is 14 amino acids. The V end was cut by 3 bases, the J end by 5 bases, with 16 bases between. The germline V gene has CDR1 DFQATT and CDR2 SNEGSKA (reference sequence). The CDR3 spells CSASDQELEETQYF. The CDR3 DNA reads as TGCAGTGCTAGTGATCAGGAGTTGGAGGAGACCCAGTACTTC.

This sequence joins TRBV9 and TRBJ1-1, with TRBD1 as a possible D gene (6 bases). The V end lost 4 bases, the J end lost 11 bases, and 18 bases lay between the germline ends. Germline V lookup: CDR1 SGDLS, CDR2 YYNGEE. The CDR3 spans 13 residues. The CDR3 DNA follows: TGTGCCAGCAGCCATGGCCAGGGGCGCGCGGCTTTCTTT. Translation: CASSHGQGRAAFF.

The chain recombines TRBV11-2 with TRBJ1-1; D is ambiguous. The CDR3 consists of 14 residues. V was trimmed by 6 bases and J by 1 base, leaving 12 bases between them. CDR1 is SGHAT, CDR2 FQNNGV, per germline. The DNA for the CDR3 is TGTGCCAGCAGACCGGCGCTACGGAACACTGAAGCTTTCTTT. Its translation: CASRPALRNTEAFF.

The rearrangement uses TRBV27 and TRBJ1-2, with a possible D match to TRBD1 (6 bases). CDR1 MNHEY and CDR2 SMNVEV come from the germline V gene (reference sequence). Between the trimmed V and J ends, which lost 4 bases and 4 bases, there was a span of 10 bases. The CDR3 sequence is 13 residues long. The CDR3 region is CASSSQDSYGYTF. In DNA form, the CDR3 reads TGTGCCAGCAGTTCCCAGGACAGCTATGGCTACACCTTC.

This sequence joins TRBV2 and TRBJ1-5, with 9 bases matching TRBD1. V shed 5 bases and J 7 bases; nucleotides not matched to a gene: 18. CDR1 and CDR2 (germline): SNHLY, FYNNEI. CDR3 length equals 18 residues. CDR3 protein: CASSTRMSTGGPGQPQHF. CDR3 coding DNA: TGTGCCAGCAGTACCCGCATGTCGACAGGGGGGCCGGGGCAGCCCCAGCATTTT.

For the CDR3, the DNA is TGTGCCACCAGCAGAGATAGGGACAGGGGTTTAGCTAACTATGGCTACACCTTC. Translated, it gives CATSRDRDRGLANYGYTF. This chain uses TRBV15 with TRBJ1-2; 10 bases are shared with TRBD1. V lost 0 bases, J lost 0 bases, and 7 bases stayed unmatched. The CDR3 loop spans 18 amino acids. Germline lookup yields CDR1 LNHNV and CDR2 YYDKDF (reference sequence).

This chain uses TRBV29-1 with TRBJ2-1; 7 bases match TRBD2. The CDR3 runs 20 residues. Per germline, CDR1 SQVTM and CDR2 ANQGSEA. The J segment lost 5 bases and the V segment lost 1 base, leaving 23 bases of the junction unmatched. The CDR3 reads CSVEVLDPKTGGRTDNEQFF. CDR3 nucleotides: TGCAGCGTTGAAGTATTGGACCCAAAAACAGGCGGGAGAACCGACAATGAGCAGTTCTTC.

J is TRBJ1-6 and V is TRBV6-1; unclear D gene. Germline CDR1 and CDR2: MNHNS and SASEGT. Trimming pared 3 bases from V and 6 bases from J, leaving 9 bases between. This CDR3 has 14 amino acids. This CDR3 is CASSEDGTNSPLHF. CDR3 bases: TGTGCCAGCAGTGAGGACGGAACTAATTCACCCCTCCACTTT.

The V gene is TRBV4-3, the J gene TRBJ2-2, with no clear D. V was cut by 6 bases and J by 0 bases, with 5 bases left in between. There are 13 residues in the CDR3. Germline CDR1 reads LGHNA; CDR2 reads YSLEER. Written as DNA, the CDR3 is TGCGCCAGCAGACGCACGAACACCGGGGAGCTGTTTTTT. It is translated as CASRRTNTGELFF.

The chain links TRBV13 to TRBJ2-7; 9 bases are shared with TRBD2. Trimming removed 0 bases from V and 4 bases from J; junction bases left unmatched: 10. The CDR3 length is 17 residues. Germline V gene lookup returns CDR1 PRHDT and CDR2 FYEKMQ (reference sequence). CDR3 region: CASSLGPNPSGDYEQYF. DNA for the CDR3: TGTGCCAGCAGCTTAGGGCCGAATCCTAGCGGGGATTACGAGCAGTACTTC.

CDR3 protein: CASSYPGLARTDTQYF. The CDR3 DNA sequence: TGTGCCAGCAGTTACCCGGGGCTAGCGCGTACAGATACGCAGTATTTT. This chain joins TRBV6-2 or TRBV6-3 and TRBJ2-3; weak D call: TRBD2 (6 bases). In germline, CDR1 is MNHEY, CDR2 SVGEGT. The CDR3 extends over 16 amino acids. V was trimmed by 2 bases and J by 3 bases, leaving 15 bases between them.

The rearrangement links TRBV12-3 or TRBV12-4 to TRBJ2-7; 9 bases are shared with TRBD2. With 3 bases clipped from V and 2 bases from J, the junction kept 5 bases outside the gene matches. CDR3 length: 15 residues. The CDR3 sequence: CASSLSREGPYEQYF. The CDR3 DNA is TGTGCCAGCAGTTTGTCGCGGGAGGGACCCTACGAGCAGTACTTC.

V gene TRBV29-1 combines with J gene TRBJ2-5; D possibly matches TRBD1 or TRBD2 (6 bases each). Germline-derived CDR1 and CDR2 are SQVTM and ANQGSEA. This CDR3 spans 14 amino acids. Trimming shortened V by 4 bases and J by 0 bases, and 12 bases separated the two germline ends. The CDR3, as DNA: TGCAGCGTTGCGGGGGCGGAACACCAAGAGACCCAGTACTTC. Its translation: CSVAGAEHQETQYF.

The chain combines TRBV5-4 with TRBJ2-7; possibly TRBD1 or TRBD2 for D (5 bases each). There are 15 residues in the CDR3. The V gene lost 3 bases and the J gene lost 4 bases, with 17 bases spanning the gap. Germline CDR1 reads SGHNT; CDR2 reads YYREEE (reference sequence). The CDR3 is CASSSGPSSGYEQYF. As DNA, the CDR3 is TGTGCCAGCAGCTCGGGGCCATCCTCAGGGTACGAGCAGTACTTC.

This chain uses TRBV21-1 with TRBJ2-7. TRBV21-1 is tagged as a pseudogene. The length of the CDR3 is 16 residues. This CDR3 is CASSKGGRNLAYEQYF. In DNA form, the CDR3 reads TGTGCCAGCAGCAAAGGGGGTAGGAACCTCGCCTACGAGCAGTACTTC.

This clonotype has just a few counts. This chain connects TRBV9 to TRBJ2-3; a weak D match, TRBD2 (6 bases). The germline CDR1 and CDR2 sequences are SGDLS and YYNGEE. CDR3 length equals 14 residues. V dropped 2 bases and J dropped 1 base, with 8 bases sitting between them. In nucleotides, the CDR3 is TGTGCCAGCAGCGTTGTAGCGGGCACAGATACGCAGTATTTT. The encoded protein is CASSVVAGTDTQYF. The full variable domain, its missing parts supplied by reference TRBV9 and TRBJ2-3, is DSGVTQTPKHLITATGQRVTLRCSPRSGDLSVYWYQQSLDQGLQFLIQYYNGEERAKGNILERFSAQQFPDLHSELNLSSLELGDSALYFCASSVVAGTDTQYFGPGTRLTVL.